In this sample, the clone carrying this TCR beta chain turned up a few times. Using immunoSEQ multiplex PCR, the repertoire was profiled, and TCRdb retains in-frame clones only, with some absent. This sample has some 300,000 clones, with about 90% found just once. The CDR3 runs to 12 residues. V lost 5 bases and J lost 8, with 12 bases in between. The sample belongs to a study of blood T cell repertoires in COVID-19. Sequenced input: peripheral blood. The rearrangement joins TRBV12-3 or TRBV12-4 to TRBJ1-2; unclear D gene. This receptor was obtained from a woman in her fifties or sixties with COVID-19, enrolled during active disease. CDR3 in amino acids: CASSRRREGYTF. CDR3 sequence (DNA): TGTGCCAGCAGTCGCAGGAGGGAGGGCTACACCTTC.